Below, 15 T cell receptor beta chains from the same sample are listed, as sequenced in a study of shared clonotypes between healthy human individuals (dated by TCRdb to 2018 to 2020). Library preparation was by the immunoSEQ multiplex PCR assay. TCRdb retrieved this table from immuneACCESS and kept in-frame rearrangements only. Not all clones are present; in checked studies, unresolved V genes account for under half, and no reason is known for the remainder. The sample table holds about 2,500,000 clones, of which more than 80% were seen once. The top ten hold over 0.12% of the sample. What was sequenced was naive CD4+ T cells sorted from blood. This specimen's cell subset or site label, interpreted: CD45RA+ positively selected. Source of these receptors: a man younger than 35 in good health.

The chain combines TRBV5-1 with TRBJ1-2; perhaps TRBD1 as D (5 bases). Trimming removed 0 bases from V and 1 base from J, with 13 bases in between. CDR3 length equals 16 residues. Germline V lookup: CDR1 SGHRS, CDR2 YFSETQ. In DNA form, the CDR3 reads TGCGCCAGCAGCTTGGAAGCGACAGATATTAACTATGGCTACACCTTC. Its translation: CASSLEATDINYGYTF.

The chain links TRBV6-6 to TRBJ2-7; 7 bases fit TRBD2. The ends lost 5 bases at V and 0 bases at J; junction bases unmatched: 10. Germline V CDR1 and CDR2: MNHNY, SVGAGI (reference sequence). The CDR3 extends over 16 amino acids. The CDR3 loop reads CASSAPSGGSSYEQYF. CDR3 in DNA: TGTGCCAGCAGTGCACCTAGCGGTGGGAGCTCCTACGAGCAGTACTTC.

V gene TRBV28 combines with J gene TRBJ1-1, with a tentative D call TRBD1 (6 bases). The CDR3 is made up of 16 amino acids. The V gene lost 3 bases and the J gene lost 5 bases, with 19 bases spanning the gap. CDR1 and CDR2 from the germline V gene are MDHEN and SYDVKM. Here the CDR3 DNA reads TGTGCCAGCAGTTTCCCCCCTAGGGGGTTGACGACTGAAGCTTTCTTT. It translates to CASSFPPRGLTTEAFF. The full variable domain, with the rest looked up from reference TRBV28 and TRBJ1-1, is DVKVTQSSRYLVKRTGEKVFLECVQDMDHENMFWYRQDPGLGLRLIYFSYDVKMKEKGDIPEGYSVSREKKERFSLILESASTNQTSMYLCASSFPPRGLTTEAFFGQGTRLTVV.

This sequence joins TRBV19 and TRBJ2-5, with D unresolved. Germline V gene lookup returns CDR1 LNHDA and CDR2 SQIVND (reference sequence). The V gene lost 6 bases and the J gene lost 5 bases, with 16 bases spanning the gap. This CDR3 is 14 amino acids long. The CDR3 loop is CASRIAPGRETQYF. DNA of the CDR3: TGTGCCAGTAGGATTGCTCCCGGTAGGGAGACCCAGTACTTC.

DNA for the CDR3: TGTGCCAGCAGCTTACCGACCTGGGTAAGGGGCTACACCTTC. Amino acid sequence: CASSLPTWVRGYTF. The chain recombines TRBV7-9 with TRBJ1-2; D remains unclear. The CDR3 is 14 amino acids. Germline CDR1 is SEHNR and CDR2 is FQNEAQ (reference sequence). Trimming pared 2 bases from V and 8 bases from J, leaving 15 bases between.

CDR3 residues: CSIAKGQTQETQYF. CDR3 bases: TGCAGCATAGCCAAGGGACAGACCCAAGAGACCCAGTACTTC. The genes are TRBV29-1 and TRBJ2-5; 7 bases are shared with TRBD1. Losses at the gene ends were 8 bases for V and 1 base for J; bases not matched to a gene: 10. The V gene's germline CDR1 is SQVTM and CDR2 ANQGSEA. The CDR3 spans 14 residues.

V is TRBV15 and J is TRBJ1-2, with 9 nucleotides matching TRBD1. V shed 2 bases, J shed 8 bases, and the junction held 6 bases outside the gene matches. The CDR3 runs 14 residues. CDR1 is LNHNV, CDR2 YYDKDF, per germline (reference sequence). The CDR3 nucleotides are TGTGCCACCAGCAGAAAAAGGACAGGGGAGGGCTACACCTTC. Its protein product is CATSRKRTGEGYTF. Full variable domain (outside the CDR3, taken from reference TRBV15 and TRBJ1-2): DAMVIQNPRYQVTQFGKPVTLSCSQTLNHNVMYWYQQKSSQAPKLLFHYYDKDFNNEADTPDNFQSRRPNTSFCFLDIRSPGLGDTAMYLCATSRKRTGEGYTFGSGTRLTVV.

The chain has TRBV7-9 and TRBJ2-5; D is ambiguous. This CDR3 is 14 amino acids long. Germline V CDR1 and CDR2: SEHNR, FQNEAQ (reference sequence). V was shortened by 5 bases and J by 5 bases, with 15 bases between the two germline ends. CDR3 amino acids: CASSRNGGLETQYF. CDR3 nucleotides: TGTGCCAGCAGCCGCAATGGTGGATTGGAGACCCAGTACTTC.

This chain connects TRBV7-9 to TRBJ2-5; TRBD1 agrees at 8 bases. The germline CDR1 and CDR2 sequences are SEHNR and FQNEAQ (reference sequence). The CDR3 spans 15 residues. Trimming removed 5 bases from V and 4 bases from J; junction bases left unmatched: 9. The CDR3, as DNA: TGTGCCAGCAGCGCACAACAGGGGGTTGGAGAGACCCAGTACTTC. Its protein is CASSAQQGVGETQYF.

The V gene is TRBV27, the J gene TRBJ2-5; 9 nucleotides match TRBD2. Unmatched junction bases numbered 6, after V lost 5 bases and J lost 2 bases. In germline, CDR1 is MNHEY, CDR2 SMNVEV (reference sequence). The length of the CDR3 is 15 residues. The CDR3 coding sequence is TGTGCCAGCAGTAGGTTTGCGGGGGGGCAAGAGACCCAGTACTTC. Translated, it gives CASSRFAGGQETQYF.

The chain employs TRBV27 and TRBJ1-1; D is possibly TRBD1 (6 bases). The CDR3 totals 19 residues. Germline V gives CDR1 MNHEY, CDR2 SMNVEV (reference sequence). Trimming took 6 bases from V and 4 from J, leaving 30 bases between them. CDR3 amino acids: CASSLYSDTQGLRSTEAFF. Here the CDR3 DNA reads TGTGCCAGCAGCCTATATTCAGATACACAGGGTCTTAGGAGCACTGAAGCTTTCTTT.

J is TRBJ2-1 and V is TRBV10-2; D is possibly TRBD2 (6 bases). This CDR3 has 15 residues. Germline V lookup: CDR1 WSHSY, CDR2 SAAADI. V gave up 4 bases and J gave up 0 bases, with 10 bases separating them. CDR3 sequence reads: CASSGAGSSYNEQFF. CDR3 bases: TGCGCCAGCAGTGGGGCGGGGAGCTCCTACAATGAGCAGTTCTTC.

This rearrangement joins TRBV11-3 to TRBJ2-1, with D perhaps given as TRBD1 or TRBD2 (6 bases each). V was cut by 5 bases and J by 4 bases, with 21 bases left in between. This CDR3 region has 17 residues. Germline-derived CDR1 and CDR2 are SGHNT and YENEEA. The CDR3 nucleotides are TGTGCCAGCAGCGCACAGGGTTACGGGGGCCCATACAATGAGCAGTTCTTC. It translates to CASSAQGYGGPYNEQFF.

The gene calls are TRBV5-5 and TRBJ1-3; D not resolved. Germline lookup yields CDR1 SGHKS and CDR2 YYEKEE (reference sequence). The CDR3 covers 15 residues. V lost 2 bases and J lost 1, with 10 bases in between. The CDR3 loop reads CASSFIRNSGNTIYF. CDR3 coding DNA: TGTGCCAGCAGCTTTATCCGGAATTCTGGAAACACCATATATTTT. The whole variable domain, filled in from reference TRBV5-5 and TRBJ1-3, reads DAGVTQSPTHLIKTRGQQVTLRCSPISGHKSVSWYQQVLGQGPQFIFQYYEKEERGRGNFPDRFSARQFPNYSSELNVNALLLGDSALYLCASSFIRNSGNTIYFGEGSWLTVV.

The J gene is TRBJ2-2, the V gene TRBV7-2; TRBD2 might be the D (5 bases). Germline V lookup: CDR1 SGHTA, CDR2 FQGNSA. V was clipped by 1 base and J by 3 bases, with 21 bases between them. The CDR3 covers 19 residues. This CDR3 reads CASSLGLGWITRDTGELFF. The DNA of the CDR3 is TGTGCCAGCAGCTTAGGATTAGGCTGGATAACGAGGGACACCGGGGAGCTGTTTTTT.